This T cell receptor beta chain was recovered during a study of vaccination and CD4 T cells after COVID-19. The wider study: Those taking part got two shots of either the BNT162b2 or the mRNA-1273 vaccine.

Time point of the sample: late sampling 161 to 241 days after vaccination in three convalescent patients. The treatment here: roughly 10-day PBMC culture with coronavirus spike peptide pools or control peptides (ViraFEST assay). The CDR3 length is 16 residues. Germline CDR1 reads DFQATT; CDR2 reads SNEGSKA (reference sequence). Between the trimmed V and J ends, which lost 6 bases and 0 bases, there was a span of 18 bases. Sequencing of DNA taken from cultured CD4+ T cells relied on the Oncomine TCR Beta short-read assay. Using its own MiXCR run on the PCR reads, TCRdb lists one record per CDR3 protein. The sample lists about 17,000 distinct CDR3 sequences, around 50% occurring once. Concerning this clonotype: The antigen is unknown.

The chain employs TRBV20-1 and TRBJ2-1; maybe TRBD2 (5 bases). This TCR was sampled from a human donor who had recovered from COVID-19. The input for sequencing was CD4+ T cells from blood, cultured in vitro, taken about 7 months after SARS-CoV-2 vaccination. In nucleotides, the CDR3 is TGCAGTGCCGGAGGAGGAAGTGGAAGCTCCTACAATGAGCAGTTCTTC. Its translation: CSAGGGSGSSYNEQFF.